Shown below are 5 T cell receptor beta chains from a single sample sequenced in a study of OX40 agonist ivuxolimab in advanced cancers. Sequencing used immunoSEQ multiplex PCR; TCRdb keeps in-frame clones, though not all of them. The sample contains some 43,000 clones, roughly 90% of which appear only once. This material consisted of CD4+ or CD8+ T cells sorted from blood, taken in a trial of the OX40 agonist ivuxolimab. The receptors here all came from an adult with an advanced solid tumor such as melanoma, head and neck, liver or kidney cancer.

Here the CDR3 reads CASSEAGNYGYTF. The DNA for the CDR3 is TGTGCCAGCAGCGAAGCGGGGAACTATGGCTACACCTTC. The J gene is TRBJ1-2, the V gene TRBV7-9; the D is unclear. V lost 5 bases, J lost 2 bases, and 9 bases lay in between. This CDR3 has 13 residues. Germline V gene lookup returns CDR1 SEHNR and CDR2 FQNEAQ (reference sequence).

This chain links TRBV2 with TRBJ2-3; D unclear. Trimming left V 3 bases short and J 3 bases short, with 4 bases between. The germline V gene encodes CDR1 SNHLY and CDR2 FYNNEI. CDR3 length equals 12 residues. CDR3 coding DNA: TGTGCCAGCAGTGACAGTACAGATACGCAGTATTTT. This translates into CASSDSTDTQYF.

This chain uses TRBV11-3 with TRBJ2-7; the match to TRBD1 covers 8 bases. The CDR3 sequence is 16 residues long. The trim removed 5 bases at V and 4 bases at J, leaving 13 bases unmatched. CDR1 and CDR2 (germline): SGHNT, YENEEA. In DNA, the CDR3 is TGTGCCAGCAGCCTCGGAGGACAGGGCGTTCGGTACGAGCAGTACTTC. Protein: CASSLGGQGVRYEQYF.

The genes are TRBV5-1 and TRBJ1-5, with TRBD1 matching over 7 bases. The CDR3 is 17 residues long. Per germline, CDR1 SGHRS and CDR2 YFSETQ. Trimming at V came to 0 bases and at J to 4 bases, leaving 10 bases not matched to a gene. DNA for the CDR3: TGCGCCAGCAGCTTGGTTGTGGGACAGTTCAAGAATCAGCCCCAGCATTTT. Protein sequence: CASSLVVGQFKNQPQHF.

The V and J genes are TRBV6-5 and TRBJ2-2; 7 positions match TRBD1. The junction had 9 bases not matched to a gene; V was cut back by 10 bases and J by 1 base. CDR1 and CDR2 from the germline V gene are MNHEY and SVGAGI. This CDR3 region has 15 residues. Written as DNA, the CDR3 is TGTGCCACCCTAGGGGGCCCTGGGAACACCGGGGAGCTGTTTTTT. It translates to CATLGGPGNTGELFF.